One T cell receptor beta chain is described in this entry. These data come from a study of blood T cell repertoires in COVID-19. The CDR3 is made up of 15 amino acids. V lost 2 bases to trimming and J lost 7 bases; unmatched junction nucleotides: 5. The germline V gene encodes CDR1 SGDLS and CDR2 YYNGEE. The table came from immunoSEQ multiplex PCR; TCRdb's copy has only in-frame clones and leaves some out. This table holds 250,000 to 400,000 clones, about 85% found once. Participant-given clinical history determined each cohort assignment. Sequences were obtained from PBMCs or T cells enriched from blood (not recorded which). The V gene is TRBV9, the J gene TRBJ2-1; TRBD2 aligns across 11 bases. The clonotype comes from a woman between 25 and 40 years old who had been exposed to COVID-19. CDR3: CASSVYSGRANEQFF. The CDR3 nucleotides read TGTGCCAGCAGCGTTTATAGCGGGAGGGCGAATGAGCAGTTCTTC.